This T cell receptor (beta chain) derives from a study of cytomegalovirus exposure and HLA in healthy donors. General study points: Across donors, most TCRs were seen rarely, yet some public ones were widespread. The authors enumerated over 150 TCR beta chains as linked to cytomegalovirus.

Only in-frame clones appear in the TCRdb table, and some are missing; sequencing was by immunoSEQ multiplex PCR. The table shows about 69,000 clones, with approximately 94% occurring only once. The CDR3 sequence is 13 residues long. The germline CDR1 and CDR2 sequences are GTSNPN and SVGIG (reference sequence). The ends were cut back, 3 bases at V and 5 bases at J, with 13 bases in the middle. In the case of this clone: Its antigen is as yet unknown.

The clonotype comes from a woman younger than 35 in good health and CMV-seronegative. Sequenced: PBMCs. This chain uses TRBV30 with TRBJ1-1, with D possibly being TRBD1 (5 bases). CDR3 amino acids: CAWRGSRVTEAFF. CDR3 DNA: TGTGCCTGGAGAGGCAGCAGGGTTACTGAAGCTTTCTTT.